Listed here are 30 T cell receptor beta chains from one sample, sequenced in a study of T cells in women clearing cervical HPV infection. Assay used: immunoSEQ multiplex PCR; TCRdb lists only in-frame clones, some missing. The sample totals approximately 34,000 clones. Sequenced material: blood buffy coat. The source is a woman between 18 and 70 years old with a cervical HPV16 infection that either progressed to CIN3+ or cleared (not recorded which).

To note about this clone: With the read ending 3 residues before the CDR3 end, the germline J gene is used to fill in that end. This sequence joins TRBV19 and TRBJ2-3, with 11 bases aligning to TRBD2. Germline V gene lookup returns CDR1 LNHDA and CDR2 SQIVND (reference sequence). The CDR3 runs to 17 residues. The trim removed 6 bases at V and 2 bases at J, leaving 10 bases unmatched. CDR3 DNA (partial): TGTGCCAGTAGGGGCCGGACTAGCGGGCAATTCACAGATACG. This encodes CASRGRTSGQFTDT. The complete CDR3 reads CASRGRTSGQFTDTQYF.

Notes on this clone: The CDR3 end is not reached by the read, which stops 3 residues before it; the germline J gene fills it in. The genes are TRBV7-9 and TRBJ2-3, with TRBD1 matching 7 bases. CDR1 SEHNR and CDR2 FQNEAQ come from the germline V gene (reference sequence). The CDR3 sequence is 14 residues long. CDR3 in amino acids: CASSSGTAKETQYF. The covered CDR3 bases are TGTGCCAGCAGCTCCGGGACAGCTAAAGAGACG.

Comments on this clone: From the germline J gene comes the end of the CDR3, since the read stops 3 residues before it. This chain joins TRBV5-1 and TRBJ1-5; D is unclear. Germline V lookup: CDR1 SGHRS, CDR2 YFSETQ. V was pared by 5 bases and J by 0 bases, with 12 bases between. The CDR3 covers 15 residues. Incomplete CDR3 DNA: TGCGCCAGCAGGTCGGGGATCTATAGCAATCAGCCC. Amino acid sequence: CASRSGIYSNQP. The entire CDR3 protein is CASRSGIYSNQPQHF.

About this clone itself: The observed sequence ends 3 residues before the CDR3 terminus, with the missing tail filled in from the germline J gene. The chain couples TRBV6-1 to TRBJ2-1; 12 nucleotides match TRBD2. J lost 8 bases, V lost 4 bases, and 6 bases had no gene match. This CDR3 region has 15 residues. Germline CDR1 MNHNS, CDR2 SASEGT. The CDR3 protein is CASSALAGGLDEQFF. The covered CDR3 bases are TGTGCCAGCAGTGCCCTAGCGGGGGGGCTGGATGAG.

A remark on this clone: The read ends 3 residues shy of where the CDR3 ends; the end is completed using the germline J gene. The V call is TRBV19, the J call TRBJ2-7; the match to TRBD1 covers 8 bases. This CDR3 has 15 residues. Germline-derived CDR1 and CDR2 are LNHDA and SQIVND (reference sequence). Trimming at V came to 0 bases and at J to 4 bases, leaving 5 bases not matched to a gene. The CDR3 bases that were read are TGTGCCAGTAGTATAGATCGCGACAGGGGTTACGAG. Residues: CASSIDRDRGYE. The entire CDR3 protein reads CASSIDRDRGYEQYF.

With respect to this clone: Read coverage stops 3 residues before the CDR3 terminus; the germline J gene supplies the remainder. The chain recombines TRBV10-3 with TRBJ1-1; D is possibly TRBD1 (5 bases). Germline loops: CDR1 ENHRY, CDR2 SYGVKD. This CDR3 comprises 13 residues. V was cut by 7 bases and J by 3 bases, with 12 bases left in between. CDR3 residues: CAINVREDTEAFF. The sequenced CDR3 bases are TGTGCCATCAATGTCAGGGAGGACACTGAA.

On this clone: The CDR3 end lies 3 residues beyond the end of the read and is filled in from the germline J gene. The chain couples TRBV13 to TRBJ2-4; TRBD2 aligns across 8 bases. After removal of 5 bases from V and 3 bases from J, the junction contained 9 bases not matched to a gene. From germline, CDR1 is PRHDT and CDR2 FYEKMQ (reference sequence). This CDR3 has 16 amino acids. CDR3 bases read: TGTGCCAGCAGCCCGGGACTAGTGGGCGTCAAAAACATT. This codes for CASSPGLVGVKNI. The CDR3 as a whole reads CASSPGLVGVKNIQYF.

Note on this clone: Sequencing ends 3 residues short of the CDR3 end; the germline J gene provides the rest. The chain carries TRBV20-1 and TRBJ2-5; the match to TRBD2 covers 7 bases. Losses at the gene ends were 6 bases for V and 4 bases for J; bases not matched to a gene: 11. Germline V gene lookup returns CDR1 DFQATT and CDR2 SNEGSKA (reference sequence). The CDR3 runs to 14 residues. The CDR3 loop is CSAPPGGLSETQYF. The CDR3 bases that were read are TGCAGTGCCCCACCTGGGGGACTATCAGAGACC.

The CDR3 DNA, read in part, is TGTGCCAGCGGCACAGATCAGCCG. This gives the protein CASGTDQP. In full, the CDR3 reads CASGTDQPQYF. The V gene is TRBV7-9, the J gene TRBJ2-3, with no clear D. The read terminates 3 residues before the CDR3 end, so the remaining end is supplied by the germline J gene. The CDR3 runs to 11 residues. Germline CDR1 is SEHNR and CDR2 is FQNEAQ (reference sequence).

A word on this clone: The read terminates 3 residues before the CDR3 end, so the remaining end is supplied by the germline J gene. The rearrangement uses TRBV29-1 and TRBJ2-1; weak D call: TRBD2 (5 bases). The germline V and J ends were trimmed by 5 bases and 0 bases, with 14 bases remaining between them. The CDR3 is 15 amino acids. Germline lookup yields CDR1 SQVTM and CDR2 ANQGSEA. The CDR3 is CSVRLLAGSYNEQFF. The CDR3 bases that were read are TGCAGCGTTCGGCTCCTAGCCGGCTCCTACAATGAG.

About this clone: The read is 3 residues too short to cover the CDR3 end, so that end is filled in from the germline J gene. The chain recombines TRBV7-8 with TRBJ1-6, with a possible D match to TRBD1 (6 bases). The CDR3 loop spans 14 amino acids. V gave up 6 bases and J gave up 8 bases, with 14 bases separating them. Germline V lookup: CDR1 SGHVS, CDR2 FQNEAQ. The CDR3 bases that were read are TGTGCCAGCAGGATAGGACAGTCCGATTCACCC. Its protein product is CASRIGQSDSP. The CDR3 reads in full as CASRIGQSDSPLHF.

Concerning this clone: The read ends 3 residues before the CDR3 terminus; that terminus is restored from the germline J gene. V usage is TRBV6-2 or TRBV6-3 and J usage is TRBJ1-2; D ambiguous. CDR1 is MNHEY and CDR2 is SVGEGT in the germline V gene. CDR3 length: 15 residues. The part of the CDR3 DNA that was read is TGTGCCAGCAGTTACTCTAGCGGGAGCACAGATACC. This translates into CASSYSSGSTDT. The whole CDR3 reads CASSYSSGSTDTYTF.

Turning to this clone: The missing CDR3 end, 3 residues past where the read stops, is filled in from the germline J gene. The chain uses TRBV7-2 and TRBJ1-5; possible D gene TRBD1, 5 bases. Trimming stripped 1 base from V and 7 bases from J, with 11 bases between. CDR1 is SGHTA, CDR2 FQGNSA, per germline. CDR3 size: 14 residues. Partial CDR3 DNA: TGTGCCAGCAGCTTAGGGGGCAGGGTCCAGCCC. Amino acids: CASSLGGRVQP. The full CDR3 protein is CASSLGGRVQPQHF.

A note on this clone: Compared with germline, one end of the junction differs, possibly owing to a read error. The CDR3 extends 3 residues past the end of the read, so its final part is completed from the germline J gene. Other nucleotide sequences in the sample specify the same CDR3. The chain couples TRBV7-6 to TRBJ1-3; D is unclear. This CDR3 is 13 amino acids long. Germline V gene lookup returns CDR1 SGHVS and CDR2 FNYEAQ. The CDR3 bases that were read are TGTGCCAGCAGCTACGAACGGGGAAACACT. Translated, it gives CASSYERGNT. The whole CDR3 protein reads CASSYERGNTIYF.

Here the CDR3 reads CSATRLADNSPLHF. The CDR3 DNA, read in part, is TGCAGTGCTACCCGGCTCGCGGATAATTCACCC. The rearrangement links TRBV20-1 to TRBJ1-6; no firm D call. The missing CDR3 end, 3 residues past where the read stops, is filled in from the germline J gene. The CDR3 totals 14 residues. V was cut by 4 bases and J by 5 bases, with 12 bases left in between. CDR1 is DFQATT and CDR2 is SNEGSKA in the germline V gene (reference sequence).

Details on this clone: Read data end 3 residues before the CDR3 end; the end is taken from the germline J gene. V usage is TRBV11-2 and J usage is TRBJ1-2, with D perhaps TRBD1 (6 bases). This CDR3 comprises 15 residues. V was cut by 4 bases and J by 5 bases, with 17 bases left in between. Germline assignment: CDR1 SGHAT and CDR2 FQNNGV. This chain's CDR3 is CASSYKVDSVYGYTF. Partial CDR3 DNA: TGTGCCAGCAGCTACAAGGTGGACAGCGTATATGGC.

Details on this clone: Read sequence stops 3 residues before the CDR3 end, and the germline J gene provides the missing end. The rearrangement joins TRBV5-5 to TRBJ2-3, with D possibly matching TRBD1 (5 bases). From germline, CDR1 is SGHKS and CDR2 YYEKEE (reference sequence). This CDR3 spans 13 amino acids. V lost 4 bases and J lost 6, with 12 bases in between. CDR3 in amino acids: CASSGAVGDTQYF. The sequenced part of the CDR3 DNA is TGTGCCAGCAGCGGGGCGGTGGGGGATACG.

The CDR3 bases that were read are TGTGCCTGGAGTGTCTCCGCTAACTATGGC. This sequence encodes CAWSVSANYG. The complete CDR3 sequence is CAWSVSANYGYTF. The V and J genes are TRBV30 and TRBJ1-2; D not certain. The read ends 3 residues shy of where the CDR3 ends; the end is completed using the germline J gene. V lost 0 bases, J lost 0 bases, and 5 bases lay in between. The CDR3 contains 13 residues. The V gene's germline CDR1 is GTSNPN and CDR2 SVGIG (reference sequence).

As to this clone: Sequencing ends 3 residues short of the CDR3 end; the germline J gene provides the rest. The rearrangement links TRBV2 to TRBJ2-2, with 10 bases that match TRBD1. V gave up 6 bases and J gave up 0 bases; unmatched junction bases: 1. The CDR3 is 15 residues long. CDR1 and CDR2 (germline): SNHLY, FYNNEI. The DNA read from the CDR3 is TGTGCCAGCAGCGGGACAGGGGCGAACACCGGGGAG. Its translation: CASSGTGANTGE. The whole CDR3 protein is CASSGTGANTGELFF.

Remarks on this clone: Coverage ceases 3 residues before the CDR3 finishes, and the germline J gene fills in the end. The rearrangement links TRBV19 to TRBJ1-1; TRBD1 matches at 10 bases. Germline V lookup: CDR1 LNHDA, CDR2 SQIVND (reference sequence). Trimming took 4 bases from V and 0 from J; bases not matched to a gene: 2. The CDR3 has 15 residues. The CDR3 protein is CASSRQGAMNTEAFF. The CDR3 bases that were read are TGTGCCAGTAGTAGACAGGGGGCGATGAACACTGAA.

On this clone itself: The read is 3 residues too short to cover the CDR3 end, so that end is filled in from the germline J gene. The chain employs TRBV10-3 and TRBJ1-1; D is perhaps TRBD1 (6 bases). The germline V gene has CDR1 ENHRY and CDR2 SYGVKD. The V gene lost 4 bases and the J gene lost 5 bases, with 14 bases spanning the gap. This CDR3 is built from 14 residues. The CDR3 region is CAISGAGDGTEAFF. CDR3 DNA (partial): TGTGCCATCAGTGGGGCAGGGGACGGGACTGAA.

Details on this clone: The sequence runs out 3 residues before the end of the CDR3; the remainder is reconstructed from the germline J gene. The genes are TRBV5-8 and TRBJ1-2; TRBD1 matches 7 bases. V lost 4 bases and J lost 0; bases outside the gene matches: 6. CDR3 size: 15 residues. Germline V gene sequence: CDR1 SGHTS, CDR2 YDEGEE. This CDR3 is CASSAGQRTNYGYTF. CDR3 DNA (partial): TGTGCCAGCAGCGCGGGACAGCGGACTAACTATGGC.

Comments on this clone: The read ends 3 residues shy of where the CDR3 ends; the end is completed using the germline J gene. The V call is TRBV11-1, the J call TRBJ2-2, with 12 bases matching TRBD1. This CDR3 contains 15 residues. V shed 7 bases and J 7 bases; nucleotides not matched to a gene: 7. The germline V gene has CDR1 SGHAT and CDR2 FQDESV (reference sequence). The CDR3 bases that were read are TGTGCCAGCACCGGGACAGGGGGCAATATCGGGGAG. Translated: CASTGTGGNIGE. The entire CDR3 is CASTGTGGNIGELFF.

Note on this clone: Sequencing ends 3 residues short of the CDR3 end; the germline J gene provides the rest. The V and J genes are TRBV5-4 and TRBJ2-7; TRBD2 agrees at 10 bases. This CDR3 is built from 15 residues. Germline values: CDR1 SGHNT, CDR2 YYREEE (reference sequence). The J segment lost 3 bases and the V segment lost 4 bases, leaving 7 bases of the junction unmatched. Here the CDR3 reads CASSASGTSDYEQYF. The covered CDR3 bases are TGTGCCAGCAGCGCCTCCGGGACTAGCGACTACGAG.

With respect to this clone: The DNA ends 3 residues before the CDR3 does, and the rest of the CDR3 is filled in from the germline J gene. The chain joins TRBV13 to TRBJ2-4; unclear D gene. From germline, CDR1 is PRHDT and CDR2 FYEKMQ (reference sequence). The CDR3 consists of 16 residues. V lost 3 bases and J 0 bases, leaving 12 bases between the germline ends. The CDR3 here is CASSFYRASAKNIQYF. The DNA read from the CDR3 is TGTGCCAGCAGCTTCTACAGAGCTTCAGCCAAAAACATT. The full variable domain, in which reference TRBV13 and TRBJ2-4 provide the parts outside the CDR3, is AAGVIQSPRHLIKEKRETATLKCYPIPRHDTVYWYQQGPGQDPQFLISFYEKMQSDKGSIPDRFSAQQFSDYHSELNMSSLELGDSALYFCASSFYRASAKNIQYFGAGTRLSVL.

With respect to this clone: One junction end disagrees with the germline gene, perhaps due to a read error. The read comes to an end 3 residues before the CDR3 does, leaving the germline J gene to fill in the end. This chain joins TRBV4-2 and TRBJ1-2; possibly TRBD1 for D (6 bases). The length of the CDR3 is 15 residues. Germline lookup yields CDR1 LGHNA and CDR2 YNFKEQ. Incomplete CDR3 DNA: TGCGCCAGCAGCCACGCTGGAGGGGGGGCTGGAGGC. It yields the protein CASSHAGGGAGG. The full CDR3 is CASSHAGGGAGGYTF.

The DNA read from the CDR3 is TGTGCCAGCAGCTTAGCGCGACAGGGGTGGAACAATGAG. Amino acid sequence: CASSLARQGWNNE. The entire CDR3 sequence reads CASSLARQGWNNEQFF. The chain has TRBV7-2 and TRBJ2-1; 8 nucleotides align to TRBD1. The DNA ends 3 residues before the CDR3 does, and the rest of the CDR3 is filled in from the germline J gene. The CDR3 has 16 amino acids. Germline V CDR1 and CDR2: SGHTA, FQGNSA. J gave up 5 bases and V 0 bases, and 6 bases lay outside the gene matches.

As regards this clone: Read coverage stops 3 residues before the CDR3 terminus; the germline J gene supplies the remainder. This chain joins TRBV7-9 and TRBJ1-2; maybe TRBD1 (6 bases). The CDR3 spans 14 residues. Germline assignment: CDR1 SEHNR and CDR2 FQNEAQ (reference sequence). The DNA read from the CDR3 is TGTGCCAGCAGCTCCCCGCCAGGGACACATTTC. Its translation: CASSSPPGTHF. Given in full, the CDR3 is CASSSPPGTHFYTF. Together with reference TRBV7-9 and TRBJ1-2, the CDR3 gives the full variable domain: DTGVSQNPRHKITKRGQNVTFRCDPISEHNRLYWYRQTLGQGPEFLTYFQNEAQLEKSRLLSDRFSAERPKGSFSTLEIQRTEQGDSAMYLCASSSPPGTHFYTFGSGTRLTVV.

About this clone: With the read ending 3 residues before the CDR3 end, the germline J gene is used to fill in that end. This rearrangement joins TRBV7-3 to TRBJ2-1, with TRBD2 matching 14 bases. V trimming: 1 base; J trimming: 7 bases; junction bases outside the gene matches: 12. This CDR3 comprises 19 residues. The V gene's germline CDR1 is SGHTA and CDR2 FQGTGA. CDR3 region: CASSLRGGLAGVIRNEQFF. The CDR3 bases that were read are TGTGCCAGCAGCTTAAGAGGGGGACTAGCGGGAGTGATAAGGAATGAG.

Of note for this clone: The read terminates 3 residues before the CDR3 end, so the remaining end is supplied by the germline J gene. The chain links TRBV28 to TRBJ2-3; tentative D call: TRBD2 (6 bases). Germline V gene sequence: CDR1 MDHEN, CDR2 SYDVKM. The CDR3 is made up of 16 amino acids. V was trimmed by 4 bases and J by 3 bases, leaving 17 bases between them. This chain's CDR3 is CASSSGLSKGTDTQYF. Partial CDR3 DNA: TGTGCCAGCAGTTCGGGACTCTCAAAGGGGACAGATACG.